The 10 T cell receptor beta chains below were found in one sample sequenced in a study of PD-1 blockade in mismatch repair-deficient tumors. The assay was immunoSEQ multiplex PCR, and TCRdb's table has in-frame clones only and misses some. The sample gives about 34,000 clones, 80% of which show up once; roughly 3.5% is in the top ten. Sample: PBMCs, taken less than 7 weeks after starting pembrolizumab. Receptors originate from an adult with mismatch repair-deficient cancer.

The V call is TRBV5-1, the J call TRBJ1-2; 11 bases are shared with TRBD1. CDR1 and CDR2 from the germline V gene are SGHRS and YFSETQ. With 3 bases clipped from V and 4 bases from J, the junction kept 5 bases outside the gene matches. This CDR3 is 15 amino acids long. CDR3 loop: CASSWGTGGSYGYTF. In DNA form, the CDR3 reads TGCGCCAGCAGCTGGGGGACAGGGGGATCCTATGGCTACACCTTC.

The gene calls are TRBV6-1 and TRBJ2-4; 8 bases line up with TRBD1. This CDR3 has 14 residues. Germline V gene data show CDR1 as MNHNS and CDR2 as SASEGT. J was trimmed by 4 bases and V by 3 bases; bases with no gene match: 2. CDR3 in amino acids: CASSDRGRKNIQYF. DNA of the CDR3: TGTGCCAGCAGTGACAGGGGGCGGAAAAACATTCAGTACTTC.

J is TRBJ2-1 and V is TRBV6-6; the D is unclear. CDR1 MNHNY and CDR2 SVGAGI come from the germline V gene (reference sequence). Trimming left V 0 bases short and J 5 bases short, with 11 bases between. This CDR3 contains 15 residues. DNA for the CDR3: TGTGCCAGCAGTTACTCGGCAGGTTCGAACAATGAGCAGTTCTTC. Translating gives CASSYSAGSNNEQFF.

CDR3 residues: CASSSHIPSYGYTF. In nucleotides, the CDR3 is TGTGCCAGCAGCTCCCACATTCCATCCTATGGCTACACCTTC. The chain couples TRBV7-2 to TRBJ1-2, with D unresolved. The CDR3 runs to 14 residues. Germline-derived CDR1 and CDR2 are SGHTA and FQGNSA. V was clipped by 4 bases and J by 4 bases, with 13 bases between them.

V usage is TRBV6-1 and J usage is TRBJ2-7; D remains ambiguous. CDR1 and CDR2 (germline): MNHNS, SASEGT. Trimming shortened V by 5 bases and J by 3 bases, and 11 bases separated the two germline ends. The CDR3 loop spans 13 amino acids. The CDR3 loop is CASSPRFNYEQYF. The CDR3 nucleotides read TGTGCCAGCAGTCCTCGGTTCAACTACGAGCAGTACTTC.

CDR3 sequence: CASSMWDSRTDTQYF. Here the CDR3 DNA reads TGTGCCAGTAGTATGTGGGACAGCCGCACAGATACGCAGTATTTT. The chain joins TRBV19 to TRBJ2-3, with 7 positions matching TRBD1. Trimming took 3 bases from V and 1 from J; bases not matched to a gene: 4. This CDR3 comprises 15 residues. CDR1 is LNHDA, CDR2 SQIVND, per germline (reference sequence).

The chain joins TRBV28 to TRBJ1-2, with D possibly TRBD1 on 6 matching bases. CDR1 and CDR2 from the germline V gene are MDHEN and SYDVKM. V was cut by 5 bases and J by 4 bases, with 17 bases left in between. CDR3 size: 15 residues. The CDR3 reads CASSPQGTPVYGYTF. CDR3 nucleotides: TGTGCCAGCAGTCCACAGGGTACCCCAGTCTATGGCTACACCTTC.

This chain uses TRBV2 with TRBJ2-7; a possible D gene is TRBD1 (6 bases). V was pared by 11 bases and J by 0 bases, with 11 bases between. Germline CDR1 SNHLY, CDR2 FYNNEI. The CDR3 has 12 residues. For the CDR3, the DNA is TGTGCCCAGGGGCGGATCTCCTACGAGCAGTACTTC. Its translation is CAQGRISYEQYF.

This chain uses TRBV6-1 with TRBJ2-7; perhaps TRBD1 as D (5 bases). The germline gives CDR1 MNHNS, CDR2 SASEGT. V lost 8 bases and J lost 0, with 14 bases in between. The CDR3 spans 14 residues. CDR3 bases: TGTGCCAGCTGGTGGCAGGGAAGCTCCTACGAGCAGTACTTC. Its translation: CASWWQGSSYEQYF.

This chain links TRBV21-1 with TRBJ2-4; the table's D call TRBD2 went unverified against the DNA. TRBV21-1 is a listed pseudogene. The CDR3 totals 18 residues. For the CDR3, the DNA is TGTGCCAGCAGCAAAGCGATCGGAGACGGGTCGGCCAAAAACATTCAGTACTTC. Protein product: CASSKAIGDGSAKNIQYF.